This TCR beta chain was found in a study of CD8 T cells in Susac syndrome. The CDR3 loop spans 15 amino acids. Germline V CDR1 and CDR2: SQVTM, ANQGSEA. The V gene end was trimmed by 6 bases and the J gene end by 4 bases; junction bases not matched to a gene: 6. With random hexamers, reverse transcription was performed on about 0.5 to 1 ug of RNA. Amplification of TCR beta CDR3 spanned 54 Vbeta and 13 Jbeta via immunoSEQ multiplex PCR. TCRdb processed the immunoSEQ multiplex PCR reads anew with MiXCR; each CDR3 protein has one entry. The sample shows about 160,000 distinct CDR3 sequences, 94% of them seen only once.

The chain uses TRBV29-1 and TRBJ2-3; 14 bases fit TRBD2. Sample: CD4+ T cells from PBMCs. The receptor comes from a human donor with multiple sclerosis. CDR3 amino acids: CSVAGTSGSSDTQYF. DNA for the CDR3: TGCAGCGTAGCGGGGACTAGCGGGAGCTCAGATACGCAGTATTTT.